The entry below gives a single TCR beta chain sequence along with its context. Its antigen remains unidentified. Template switching, a step in the protocol, added a universal primer site, and cDNA carried unique molecular identifiers. Via MiXCR, TCRdb re-called the 5' RACE reads, giving one row per CDR3 protein. The sample lists around 480,000 distinct CDR3 sequences, about 14% occurring once. The data are from a study of identical twins. Findings of the study overall: Within cord blood, abundant beta clonotypes carried fewer insertions, but memory repertoires showed no such trend. Interpretation of the results relied on cross-sectional statistical analysis and not on following the same donors.

V lost 2 bases and J 5 bases, leaving 13 bases between the germline ends. This CDR3 has 14 residues. The sample also formed part of further work on yellow fever vaccine responses in identical twins.

This receptor was identified in a woman between 18 and 29 years old in good health. Input material: CD4+ T cells sorted from blood. V usage is TRBV12-3 or TRBV12-4 and J usage is TRBJ2-7; perhaps TRBD2 as D (7 bases). CDR3: CASSLSGGADEQYF. CDR3 in DNA: TGTGCCAGCAGTTTATCTGGGGGGGCGGACGAGCAGTACTTC.